Relative to its sample, the clone carrying this T cell receptor (beta chain) is large. Data came from immunoSEQ multiplex PCR; TCRdb stores just in-frame clones and leaves some out. This sample has roughly 720 clones, with around 20% found just once. The data are from a study of sequential checkpoint blockade in melanoma. CDR3 length: 15 residues. CDR1 and CDR2 from the germline V gene are SGHNT and YENEEA. V was clipped by 4 bases and J by 2 bases; unmatched bases: 6. Treatment here: randomized to nivolumab then ipilimumab (arm A) or the reverse (arm B). The receptor's source is a human donor with melanoma. The V gene is TRBV11-3, the J gene TRBJ1-2; 8 bases align to TRBD1. Here the sequenced sample was tumor tissue (inferred from file names), taken from a patient given nivolumab and ipilimumab in sequence. CDR3 residues: CASSSSGGANYGYTF. In DNA form, the CDR3 reads TGTGCCAGCAGCTCTTCAGGGGGCGCGAACTATGGCTACACCTTC.